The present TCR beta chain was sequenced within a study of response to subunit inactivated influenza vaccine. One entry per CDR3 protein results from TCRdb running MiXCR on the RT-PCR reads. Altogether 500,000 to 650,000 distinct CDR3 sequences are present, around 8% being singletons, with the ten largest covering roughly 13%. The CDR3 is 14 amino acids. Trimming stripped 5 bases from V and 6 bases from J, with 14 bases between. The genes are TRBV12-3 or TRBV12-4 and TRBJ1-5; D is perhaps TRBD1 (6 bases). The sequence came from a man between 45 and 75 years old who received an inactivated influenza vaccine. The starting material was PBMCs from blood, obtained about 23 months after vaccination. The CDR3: CASSHDRQGQPQHF. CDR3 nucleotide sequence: TGTGCCAGCAGTCATGACAGGCAGGGTCAGCCCCAGCATTTT.